The 9 T cell receptor beta chains listed next were all sequenced from one sample in a study of response to subunit inactivated influenza vaccine (dated by TCRdb to 2017 to 2018). Library preparation used RT-PCR. Instrument used: Illumina HiSeq 2500. The raw public reads went through TCRdb reprocessing: fastp at Q25, MiXCR clone calling, in-frame beta chains kept. Every entry covers one CDR3 protein and lists the most common genes and DNA from its rows. For this sample there are more than 550,000 distinct CDR3 sequences; about 11% appear just once. Approximately 11% of the sample goes to the ten largest clones. This sample also belongs to another study, concerning T cells expressing NK-cell markers. Looking at the second paper: TCR beta cDNA libraries were prepared using 5'RACE template switching, which introduced a universal primer site and unique molecular identifiers.

Material: PBMCs from blood, obtained on the day of vaccination. The receptor source for this set is a man aged 50 to 59 who received an inactivated influenza vaccine. Donor details come from another sample of the same person, matched by shared clones.

This clonotype has only a few counts. The chain has TRBV9 and TRBJ1-1; D gene uncertain. Trimming removed 4 bases at V and 7 bases at J, with 14 bases between. CDR1 and CDR2 (germline): SGDLS, YYNGEE. The CDR3 has 13 residues. This CDR3 reads CASSPSSGLEAFF. The CDR3 DNA follows: TGTGCCAGCAGCCCCAGCAGCGGGCTTGAAGCTTTCTTT.

The chain combines TRBV5-8 with TRBJ1-2, with unresolved D. The V end was cut by 0 bases, the J end by 6 bases, with 9 bases between. The CDR3 runs 13 residues. Germline V gives CDR1 SGHTS, CDR2 YDEGEE. For the CDR3, the DNA is TGTGCCAGCAGCTTGGCCAGAGGGAATGGCTACACCTTC. Translation: CASSLARGNGYTF.

There are a few counts of this clonotype. V and J are TRBV20-1 and TRBJ1-2; 7 bases fit TRBD1. The CDR3 is 11 residues long. Germline V gene lookup returns CDR1 DFQATT and CDR2 SNEGSKA (reference sequence). The CDR3 region is CSILTGSGYTF. Here the CDR3 DNA reads TGCAGCATTCTGACAGGGTCTGGCTACACCTTC.

This clonotype was recorded a few times. This chain connects TRBV14 to TRBJ2-4; D is uncertain. Trimming stripped 4 bases from V and 3 bases from J, with 13 bases between. This CDR3 region has 15 residues. Germline V gene data show CDR1 as SGHDN and CDR2 as FVKESK. The CDR3 DNA follows: TGTGCCAGCAGCCCCTCTTGGAAGGGCAAAAACATTCAGTACTTC. It encodes CASSPSWKGKNIQYF.

The chain combines TRBV6-5 with TRBJ1-1, with a weak D call TRBD1 (5 bases). V was trimmed by 2 bases and J by 1 base, leaving 8 bases between them. The germline V gene has CDR1 MNHEY and CDR2 SVGAGI. This CDR3 has 14 amino acids. This CDR3 is CASSYGTSNTEAFF. The CDR3, as DNA: TGTGCCAGCAGTTACGGGACCTCGAACACTGAAGCTTTCTTT.

This clonotype was observed at least ten times. The chain employs TRBV12-3 or TRBV12-4 and TRBJ2-3; D ambiguous. The CDR3 has 13 residues. V was pared by 5 bases and J by 3 bases, with 9 bases between. The CDR3 sequence: CASSLRRTDTQYF. The CDR3 DNA sequence: TGTGCCAGCAGTCTAAGACGGACAGATACGCAGTATTTT.

This clonotype was counted a few times. The J gene is TRBJ1-4, the V gene TRBV7-9, with TRBD1 identical over 7 bases. The CDR3 totals 15 residues. The germline V gene encodes CDR1 SEHNR and CDR2 FQNEAQ (reference sequence). Trimming at V came to 7 bases and at J to 4 bases, leaving 9 bases not matched to a gene. CDR3 loop: CASTIRQGVNEKLFF. The CDR3 DNA sequence: TGTGCCAGCACCATCCGACAGGGAGTTAATGAAAAACTGTTTTTT. The whole variable domain, filled in from reference TRBV7-9 and TRBJ1-4, reads DTGVSQNPRHKITKRGQNVTFRCDPISEHNRLYWYRQTLGQGPEFLTYFQNEAQLEKSRLLSDRFSAERPKGSFSTLEIQRTEQGDSAMYLCASTIRQGVNEKLFFGSGTQLSVL.

This clonotype was seen repeatedly, ten times or more. This chain joins TRBV9 and TRBJ2-3; D is tentatively TRBD1 or TRBD2 (5 bases each). The CDR3 sequence is 14 residues long. Per the germline V gene, CDR1 is SGDLS and CDR2 is YYNGEE. V lost 0 bases to trimming and J lost 2 bases, with 7 bases between them. CDR3 loop: CASSVGGTTDTQYF. In DNA form, the CDR3 reads TGTGCCAGCAGCGTAGGGGGGACCACAGATACGCAGTATTTT.

The chain employs TRBV3-1 and TRBJ2-7; 8 bases map to TRBD1. The CDR3 extends over 16 amino acids. The germline V gene has CDR1 LGHDT and CDR2 YNNKEL (reference sequence). With V trimmed by 2 bases and J by 0 bases, 6 bases remained unmatched. Here the CDR3 reads CASSQNPGTGSYEQYF. The CDR3, as DNA: TGTGCCAGCAGCCAAAATCCCGGGACAGGCTCCTACGAGCAGTACTTC.